One sample yielded the 29 T cell receptor beta chains listed below, sequenced in a study of cytotoxic CD8 clonotypes in ibrutinib-treated CLL. Profiled with immunoSEQ multiplex PCR; TCRdb holds only in-frame clones, not every one. The sample has 250,000 or so clones; 70% are singletons. The sample was PBMCs, taken after 24 months of ibrutinib treatment. These receptor sequences come from a human donor with chronic lymphocytic leukemia.

DNA of the CDR3: TGTGCCAGTAGTATCCCCGGGTCAGCGCGAGGCTACACCTTC. This encodes CASSIPGSARGYTF. The chain employs TRBV19 and TRBJ1-2; no definite D call. V shed 3 bases and J shed 8 bases, with 16 bases lying between them. The CDR3 is made up of 14 amino acids. The germline V gene encodes CDR1 LNHDA and CDR2 SQIVND (reference sequence).

This chain joins TRBV27 and TRBJ1-4; the D gene is possibly TRBD1 (5 bases). V was shortened by 3 bases and J by 5 bases, with 10 bases between the two germline ends. Germline CDR1 and CDR2: MNHEY and SMNVEV (reference sequence). The CDR3 spans 14 residues. DNA of the CDR3: TGTGCCAGCAGTTTTGGAGGGGTGAATGAAAAACTGTTTTTT. It translates to CASSFGGVNEKLFF.

This chain uses TRBV29-1 with TRBJ2-7; 9 nucleotides match TRBD1. Germline trimming cut 6 bases from V and 4 bases from J; bases unmatched to any gene: 7. The CDR3 extends over 13 amino acids. Germline V gives CDR1 SQVTM, CDR2 ANQGSEA. CDR3 bases: TGCAGCGTGGGAGGGACAGGGAGTTACGAGCAGTACTTC. Translated: CSVGGTGSYEQYF.

This clone was counted only a few times. This chain joins TRBV15 and TRBJ2-4; possibly TRBD1 or TRBD2 for D (5 bases each). The germline V and J ends were trimmed by 1 base and 7 bases, with 14 bases remaining between them. From germline, CDR1 is LNHNV and CDR2 YYDKDF (reference sequence). The CDR3 loop spans 15 amino acids. CDR3: CATSRGDPGSNIQYF. The CDR3, as DNA: TGTGCCACCAGCAGAGGGGACCCGGGGTCGAACATTCAGTACTTC.

The chain links TRBV10-2 to TRBJ2-7; D is uncertain. Germline values: CDR1 WSHSY, CDR2 SAAADI. V lost 2 bases and J 6 bases, leaving 8 bases between the germline ends. The length of the CDR3 is 12 residues. CDR3 protein: CASSEIGLEQYF. The CDR3 DNA is TGCGCCAGCAGTGAGATCGGCCTCGAGCAGTACTTC.

This chain links TRBV11-2 with TRBJ2-2, with 10 bases identical to TRBD2. V shed 0 bases and J 3 bases; nucleotides not matched to a gene: 4. From germline, CDR1 is SGHAT and CDR2 FQNNGV. The CDR3 totals 17 residues. CDR3 amino acids: CASSLEWTSGYTGELFF. The CDR3 DNA is TGTGCCAGCAGCTTAGAATGGACTAGCGGTTACACCGGGGAGCTGTTTTTT.

The J gene is TRBJ1-1, the V gene TRBV7-2; D is perhaps TRBD1 (5 bases). The CDR3 has 15 residues. Germline CDR1 SGHTA, CDR2 FQGNSA. Trimming took off 1 base at V and 3 bases at J, with 12 bases between the two ends. CDR3 nucleotides: TGTGCCAGCAGCTTAGATTGGCGGGGGGACACTGAAGCTTTCTTT. This translates into CASSLDWRGDTEAFF.

As concerns this clone: The same CDR3 is also encoded by other DNA sequences in this sample. This rearrangement joins TRBV7-6 to TRBJ2-3; D unclear. Deletions cut 2 bases from V and 2 bases from J, with 2 bases between. CDR1 is SGHVS, CDR2 FNYEAQ, per germline. This CDR3 has 12 residues. The CDR3 DNA sequence: TGTGCCAGCAGCTTATCCACAGATACGCAGTATTTT. Residues: CASSLSTDTQYF.

The chain employs TRBV15 and TRBJ1-5, with D possibly being TRBD1 (6 bases). V dropped 1 base and J dropped 1 base, with 11 bases sitting between them. The CDR3 spans 16 residues. CDR1 is LNHNV and CDR2 is YYDKDF in the germline V gene (reference sequence). CDR3 residues: CATSRVFDRSNQPQHF. CDR3 DNA sequence: TGTGCCACCAGCAGAGTGTTTGACAGGAGCAATCAGCCCCAGCATTTT.

Worth noting for this clone: One end of the junction varies from germline; a read error may be responsible. V and J are TRBV28 and TRBJ2-7, with D unresolved. Germline V gives CDR1 MDHEN, CDR2 SYDVKM. CDR3 length: 10 amino acids. CDR3 in DNA: TGTGCCAGCAGTTTGAATTTTCTTCACTTC. Translating gives CASSLNFLHF.

This chain uses TRBV27 with TRBJ2-1; the D gene is possibly TRBD2 (6 bases). V shed 5 bases and J shed 0 bases, with 11 bases lying between them. The CDR3 has 15 residues. CDR1 is MNHEY, CDR2 SMNVEV, per germline (reference sequence). DNA for the CDR3: TGTGCCAGCAGTCCCGGGACTCCCTCCTACAATGAGCAGTTCTTC. Translation gives CASSPGTPSYNEQFF.

This clone turned up a few times. The chain recombines TRBV2 with TRBJ2-2; 7 nucleotides align to TRBD1. The CDR3 has 14 residues. Germline V gene sequence: CDR1 SNHLY, CDR2 FYNNEI. Trimming took 6 bases from V and 5 from J; bases not matched to a gene: 6. The CDR3 here is CASRPTGRTGELFF. DNA for the CDR3: TGTGCCAGCAGACCGACAGGGAGAACCGGGGAGCTGTTTTTT.

This chain connects TRBV27 to TRBJ1-5; tentatively, D is TRBD1 (5 bases). Germline lookup yields CDR1 MNHEY and CDR2 SMNVEV (reference sequence). Trimming took off 5 bases at V and 7 bases at J, with 15 bases between the two ends. This CDR3 is built from 14 residues. In DNA, the CDR3 is TGTGCCAGCAGTCCCGGGACCGACTTGCAGCCCCAGCATTTT. Translating it yields CASSPGTDLQPQHF.

V and J are TRBV6-5 and TRBJ2-1; perhaps TRBD2 as D (5 bases). The CDR3 totals 12 residues. Trimming pared 0 bases from V and 10 bases from J, leaving 7 bases between. In germline, CDR1 is MNHEY, CDR2 SVGAGI. DNA for the CDR3: TGTGCCAGCAGTTACTCGTCTAGCGAGCAGTTCTTC. Amino acids: CASSYSSSEQFF.

Only a few counts were recorded for this clone. DNA of the CDR3: TGTGCCAGCAGCTGGAGCGACGGAACCTACGAGCAGTACTTC. It codes for CASSWSDGTYEQYF. The V call is TRBV7-9, the J call TRBJ2-7; no definite D call. The CDR3 is made up of 14 amino acids. The V and J ends lost 4 bases and 2 bases respectively, with 12 bases between them. Germline V gene sequence: CDR1 SEHNR, CDR2 FQNEAQ (reference sequence).

The chain couples TRBV19 to TRBJ2-1; D possibly corresponds to TRBD2 (7 bases). This CDR3 spans 15 amino acids. The germline gives CDR1 LNHDA, CDR2 SQIVND (reference sequence). V lost 2 bases and J 4 bases, leaving 12 bases between the germline ends. In DNA form, the CDR3 reads TGTGCCAGTAGTATACAGGGGCGGGAGTACAATGAGCAGTTCTTC. The encoded protein is CASSIQGREYNEQFF.

The chain recombines TRBV2 with TRBJ2-2, with 9 bases that match TRBD2. Trimming cost V 9 bases and J 4 bases; bases outside gene matches: 9. The CDR3 spans 15 residues. Germline values: CDR1 SNHLY, CDR2 FYNNEI. This CDR3 reads CASGSSGERTGELFF. As DNA, the CDR3 is TGTGCCAGTGGCTCTAGCGGGGAACGCACCGGGGAGCTGTTTTTT.

The genes are TRBV2 and TRBJ2-7, with TRBD2 matching 12 bases. Unmatched junction bases numbered 8, after V lost 2 bases and J lost 6 bases. Germline values: CDR1 SNHLY, CDR2 FYNNEI. This CDR3 comprises 16 residues. DNA for the CDR3: TGTGCCAGCAGTGAATCTGCGGTACTAGCGGGGGGCGAGCAGTACTTC. Residues: CASSESAVLAGGEQYF.

CDR3 nucleotide sequence: TGTGCCAGCAGCTTAGTCTGGGAAAGAGGAAACACCATATATTTT. Its protein is CASSLVWERGNTIYF. The chain couples TRBV11-2 to TRBJ1-3; D unresolved. The length of the CDR3 is 15 residues. The germline V and J ends were trimmed by 1 base and 4 bases, with 11 bases remaining between them. Per the germline V gene, CDR1 is SGHAT and CDR2 is FQNNGV.

This chain links TRBV29-1 with TRBJ2-4, with D perhaps matching TRBD1 (6 bases). Per germline, CDR1 SQVTM and CDR2 ANQGSEA. The CDR3 runs 13 residues. Trimming took off 6 bases at V and 0 bases at J, with 9 bases between the two ends. The CDR3 sequence: CSVADRAKNIQYF. CDR3 coding DNA: TGCAGCGTGGCGGACAGAGCCAAAAACATTCAGTACTTC.

A few counts support this clone. In DNA form, the CDR3 reads TGTGCCAGCAGCCCCGACCTGACAGAGACCCAGTACTTC. Its translation: CASSPDLTETQYF. This sequence joins TRBV5-6 and TRBJ2-5; D gene uncertain. Germline V gene data show CDR1 as SGHDT and CDR2 as YYEEEE. V lost 4 bases and J 4 bases, leaving 11 bases between the germline ends. The CDR3 is 13 amino acids. Looking up the rest from reference TRBV5-6 and TRBJ2-5 gives the full variable domain: DAGVTQSPTHLIKTRGQQVTLRCSPKSGHDTVSWYQQALGQGPQFIFQYYEEEERQRGNFPDRFSGHQFPNYSSELNVNALLLGDSALYLCASSPDLTETQYFGPGTRLLVL.

The chain has TRBV29-1 and TRBJ2-1; 11 positions agree with TRBD2. Per the germline V gene, CDR1 is SQVTM and CDR2 is ANQGSEA. This CDR3 has 14 residues. Losses at the gene ends were 4 bases for V and 8 bases for J; bases not matched to a gene: 7. The CDR3 region has the DNA TGCAGCGTTGTTCAACTAGCGGGAGTCCATGAGCAGTTCTTC. Its translation: CSVVQLAGVHEQFF.

The J gene is TRBJ2-7, the V gene TRBV7-2; 13 bases line up with TRBD2. With 4 bases clipped from V and 1 base from J, the junction kept 1 base outside the gene matches. The length of the CDR3 is 15 residues. Germline V gene lookup returns CDR1 SGHTA and CDR2 FQGNSA. CDR3 protein: CASSWTSGSSYEQYF. CDR3 sequence (DNA): TGTGCCAGCAGCTGGACTAGCGGGAGTTCCTACGAGCAGTACTTC.

The chain is built from TRBV19 and TRBJ2-7; the match to TRBD1 covers 9 bases. CDR1 is LNHDA, CDR2 SQIVND, per germline (reference sequence). The CDR3 covers 14 residues. V dropped 7 bases and J dropped 3; count of bases not matched to a gene: 7. CDR3 nucleotides: TGTGCCAGTATGAGGGACAGGGAGGGCTACGAGCAGTACTTC. Its protein product is CASMRDREGYEQYF.

The chain is built from TRBV9 and TRBJ2-2; no clear D gene. CDR1 is SGDLS and CDR2 is YYNGEE in the germline V gene. Trimming shortened V by 5 bases and J by 3 bases, and 2 bases separated the two germline ends. The CDR3 extends over 11 amino acids. DNA of the CDR3: TGTGCCAGCAGTTACACCGGGGAGCTGTTTTTT. It codes for CASSYTGELFF.

The chain carries TRBV2 and TRBJ2-7; tentative D call: TRBD2 (6 bases). CDR3 length equals 14 residues. The V gene's germline CDR1 is SNHLY and CDR2 FYNNEI. V was cut by 4 bases and J by 3 bases, with 13 bases left in between. This CDR3 is CASSVARESYEQYF. The DNA for the CDR3 is TGTGCCAGCAGTGTAGCGCGGGAAAGCTACGAGCAGTACTTC.

In this sample, this clone turned up once. The chain joins TRBV18 to TRBJ2-5; the D is unclear. V dropped 4 bases and J dropped 5 bases, with 8 bases sitting between them. CDR3 length: 12 amino acids. Germline lookup yields CDR1 KGHSH and CDR2 LQKENI. CDR3 amino acids: CASSQGSETQYF. CDR3 sequence (DNA): TGTGCCAGCTCACAGGGTTCGGAGACCCAGTACTTC. The variable domain in full, with the rest retrieved from reference TRBV18 and TRBJ2-5, is NAGVMQNPRHLVRRRGQEARLRCSPMKGHSHVYWYRQLPEEGLKFMVYLQKENIIDESGMPKERFSAEFPKEGPSILRIQQVVRGDSAAYFCASSQGSETQYFGPGTRLLVL.

The V gene is TRBV7-2, the J gene TRBJ2-7, with a weak D call TRBD2 (5 bases). Germline CDR1 and CDR2: SGHTA and FQGNSA. The V and J ends lost 3 bases and 5 bases respectively, with 17 bases between them. The CDR3 totals 15 residues. DNA for the CDR3: TGTGCCAGCAGCTTTTTGACTGCCGGAGGTGACGAGCAGTACTTC. The encoded protein is CASSFLTAGGDEQYF.

The J gene is TRBJ2-6, the V gene TRBV30; no reliable D call. V was shortened by 2 bases and J by 1 base, with 9 bases between the two germline ends. Germline assignment: CDR1 GTSNPN and CDR2 SVGIG (reference sequence). CDR3 length equals 15 residues. Written as DNA, the CDR3 is TGTGCCTGGAGTCACGGACGGTCTGGGGCCAACGTCCTGACTTTC. It translates to CAWSHGRSGANVLTF.